This T cell receptor (beta chain) was recovered during a study of blood T cell repertoires in COVID-19. The wider study: Acute and convalescent COVID-19 samples came from the United States, Italy and Spain. In each case, the material was cDNA or gDNA derived from T cells, B-cell-depleted T cells, or PBMCs.

Original handling: Reference gene primer amplification yielded estimated nucleated cell counts. Method: immunoSEQ multiplex PCR; TCRdb's copy keeps in-frame clones and lacks some. V, J and clone size are taken as reported in that table, and D and trimming were inferred from the DNA itself. The data show roughly 80,000 clones, with more than 75% seen just once and 1.5% to 2% held by the top ten. Trimming stripped 2 bases from V and 3 bases from J, with 17 bases between. The CDR3 has 16 amino acids. CDR1 is MGHRA, CDR2 YSYEKL, per germline. The sequencing input was peripheral blood. The rearrangement uses TRBV4-1 and TRBJ2-7; D might be TRBD1 (6 bases). This TCR derives from a woman aged 55-69 years with acute or convalescent COVID-19. The CDR3 region is CASSQPYREQGYEQYF. The CDR3 DNA sequence: TGCGCCAGCAGCCAACCCTACAGGGAACAGGGCTACGAGCAGTACTTC.